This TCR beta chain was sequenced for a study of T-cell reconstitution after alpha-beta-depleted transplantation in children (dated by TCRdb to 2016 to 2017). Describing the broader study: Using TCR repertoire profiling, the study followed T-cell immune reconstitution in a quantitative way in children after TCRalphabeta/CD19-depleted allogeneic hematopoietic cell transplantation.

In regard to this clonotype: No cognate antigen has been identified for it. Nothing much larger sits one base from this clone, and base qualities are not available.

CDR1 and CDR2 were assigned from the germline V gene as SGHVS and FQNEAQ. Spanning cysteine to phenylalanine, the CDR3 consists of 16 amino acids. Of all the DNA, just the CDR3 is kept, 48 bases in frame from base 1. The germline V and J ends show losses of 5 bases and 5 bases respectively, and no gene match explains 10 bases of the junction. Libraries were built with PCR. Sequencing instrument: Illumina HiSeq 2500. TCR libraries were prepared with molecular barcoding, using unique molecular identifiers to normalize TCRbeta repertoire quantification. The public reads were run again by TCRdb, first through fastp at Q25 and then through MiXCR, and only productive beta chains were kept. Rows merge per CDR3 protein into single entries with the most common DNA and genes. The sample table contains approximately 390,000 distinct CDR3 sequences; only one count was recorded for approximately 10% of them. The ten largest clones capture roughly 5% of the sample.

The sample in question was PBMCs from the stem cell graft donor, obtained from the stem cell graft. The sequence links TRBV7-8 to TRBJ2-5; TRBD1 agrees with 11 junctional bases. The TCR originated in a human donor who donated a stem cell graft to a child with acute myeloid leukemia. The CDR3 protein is CASSTRPGTGGETQYF. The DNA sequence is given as TGTGCCAGCAGCACCAGACCCGGGACAGGGGGGGAGACCCAGTACTTC.